This T cell receptor beta chain appears in the sequencing data of a study of T-cell reconstitution after alpha-beta-depleted transplantation in children. Unique molecular identifiers tagged the TCRbeta library. TCRdb re-derived calls from the PCR reads in MiXCR, one entry per CDR3 protein. The table includes 600,000 to 700,000 distinct CDR3 sequences, roughly 15% detected once. The TCR comes from a human donor who donated a stem cell graft to a child with acute myeloid leukemia. Sequences were derived from PBMCs from the stem cell graft donor, sampled from the stem cell graft.

The CDR3: CATSAGGQGAAYEQYF. The CDR3 DNA is TGTGCCACCAGCGCCGGGGGACAGGGTGCGGCCTACGAGCAGTACTTC. V is TRBV15 and J is TRBJ2-7, with 9 bases aligning to TRBD1. J gave up 2 bases and V 5 bases, and 10 bases lay outside the gene matches. Germline lookup yields CDR1 LNHNV and CDR2 YYDKDF (reference sequence). The CDR3 spans 16 residues.